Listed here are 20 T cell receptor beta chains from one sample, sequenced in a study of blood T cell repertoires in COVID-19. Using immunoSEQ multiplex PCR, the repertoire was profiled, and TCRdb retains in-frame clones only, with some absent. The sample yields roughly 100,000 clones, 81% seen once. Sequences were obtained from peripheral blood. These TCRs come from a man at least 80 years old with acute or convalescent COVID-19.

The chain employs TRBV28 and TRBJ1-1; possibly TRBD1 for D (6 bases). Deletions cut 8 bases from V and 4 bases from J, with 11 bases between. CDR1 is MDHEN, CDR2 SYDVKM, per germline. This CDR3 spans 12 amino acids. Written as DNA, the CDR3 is TGTGCCAGCTTGGGGGCGCGCACTGAAGCTTTCTTT. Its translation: CASLGARTEAFF.

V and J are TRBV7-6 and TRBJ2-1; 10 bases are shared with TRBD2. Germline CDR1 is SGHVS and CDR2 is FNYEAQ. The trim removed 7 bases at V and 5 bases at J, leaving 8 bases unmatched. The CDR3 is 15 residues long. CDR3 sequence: CASTPSGSVNNEQFF. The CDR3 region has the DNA TGTGCCAGCACCCCTAGCGGGAGCGTTAACAATGAGCAGTTCTTC. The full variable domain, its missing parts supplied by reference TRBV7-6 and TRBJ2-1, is GAGVSQSPRYKVTKRGQDVALRCDPISGHVSLYWYRQALGQGPEFLTYFNYEAQQDKSGLPNDRFSAERPEGSISTLTIQRTEQRDSAMYRCASTPSGSVNNEQFFGPGTRLTVL.

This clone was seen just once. The DNA of the CDR3 is TGTGCCAGCAGTCGGACAGGACTTGAATCTCTACCTGAAGCTTTCTTT. Translated: CASSRTGLESLPEAFF. The rearrangement links TRBV28 to TRBJ1-1, with 7 bases that match TRBD1. The germline V gene has CDR1 MDHEN and CDR2 SYDVKM. The trim removed 5 bases at V and 6 bases at J, leaving 15 bases unmatched. The CDR3 sequence is 16 residues long.

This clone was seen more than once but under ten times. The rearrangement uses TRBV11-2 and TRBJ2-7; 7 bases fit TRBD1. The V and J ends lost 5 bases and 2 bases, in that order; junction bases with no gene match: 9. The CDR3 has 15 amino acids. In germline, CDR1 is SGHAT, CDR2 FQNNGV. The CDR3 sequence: CASSPQVDRTYEQYF. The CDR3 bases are TGTGCCAGCAGCCCTCAGGTGGACAGGACCTACGAGCAGTACTTC.

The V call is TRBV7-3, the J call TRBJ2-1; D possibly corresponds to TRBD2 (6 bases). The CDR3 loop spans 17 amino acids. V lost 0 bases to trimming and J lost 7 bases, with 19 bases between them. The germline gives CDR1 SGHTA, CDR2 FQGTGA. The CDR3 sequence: CASSLTGGSGSWNEQFF. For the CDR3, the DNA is TGTGCCAGCAGCTTAACTGGAGGGAGCGGCTCTTGGAATGAGCAGTTCTTC.

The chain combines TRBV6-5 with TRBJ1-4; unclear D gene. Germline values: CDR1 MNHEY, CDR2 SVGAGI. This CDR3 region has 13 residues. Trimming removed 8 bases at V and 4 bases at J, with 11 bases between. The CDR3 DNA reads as TGTGCCAGCGTGAGAGGGCTTAATGAAAAACTGTTTTTT. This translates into CASVRGLNEKLFF.

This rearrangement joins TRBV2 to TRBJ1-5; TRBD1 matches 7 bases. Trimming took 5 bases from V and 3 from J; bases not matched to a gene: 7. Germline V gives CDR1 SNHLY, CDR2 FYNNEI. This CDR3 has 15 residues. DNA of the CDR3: TGTGCCAGCAGTTGGGGACAGACACACAATCAGCCCCAGCATTTT. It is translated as CASSWGQTHNQPQHF.

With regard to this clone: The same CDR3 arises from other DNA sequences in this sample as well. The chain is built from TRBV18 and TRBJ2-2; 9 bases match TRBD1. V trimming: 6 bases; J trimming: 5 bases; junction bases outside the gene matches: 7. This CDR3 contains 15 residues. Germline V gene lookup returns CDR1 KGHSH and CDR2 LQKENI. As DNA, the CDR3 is TGTGCCAGCTCTCCCAGGACAGGGGATACCGGGGAGCTGTTTTTT. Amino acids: CASSPRTGDTGELFF.

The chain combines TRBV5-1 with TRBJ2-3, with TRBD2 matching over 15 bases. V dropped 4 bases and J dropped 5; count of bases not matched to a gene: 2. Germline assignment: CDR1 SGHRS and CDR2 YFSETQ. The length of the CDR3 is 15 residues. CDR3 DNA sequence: TGCGCCAGCAGCGTGGGACTAGCGGGAGGAGATACGCAGTATTTT. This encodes CASSVGLAGGDTQYF.

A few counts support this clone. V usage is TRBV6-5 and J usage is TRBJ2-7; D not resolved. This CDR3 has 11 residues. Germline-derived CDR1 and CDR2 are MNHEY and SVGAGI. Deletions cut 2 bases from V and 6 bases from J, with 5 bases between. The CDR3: CASSYVGEQYF. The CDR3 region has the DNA TGTGCCAGCAGTTACGTCGGCGAGCAGTACTTC.

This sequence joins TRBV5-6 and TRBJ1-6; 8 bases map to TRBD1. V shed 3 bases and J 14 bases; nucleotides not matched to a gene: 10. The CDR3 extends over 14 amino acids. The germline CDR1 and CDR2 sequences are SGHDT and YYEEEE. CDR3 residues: CASSSRDRLFTLHF. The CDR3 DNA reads TGTGCCAGCAGCTCCCGGGACAGGCTATTCACCCTCCACTTT.

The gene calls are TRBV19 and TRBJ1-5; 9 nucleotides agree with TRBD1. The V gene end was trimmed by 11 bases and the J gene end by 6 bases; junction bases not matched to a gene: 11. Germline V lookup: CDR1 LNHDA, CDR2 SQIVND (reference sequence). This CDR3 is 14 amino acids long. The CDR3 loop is CACCFTTGGQPQHF. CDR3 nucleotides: TGTGCCTGTTGTTTCACGACAGGGGGTCAGCCCCAGCATTTT.

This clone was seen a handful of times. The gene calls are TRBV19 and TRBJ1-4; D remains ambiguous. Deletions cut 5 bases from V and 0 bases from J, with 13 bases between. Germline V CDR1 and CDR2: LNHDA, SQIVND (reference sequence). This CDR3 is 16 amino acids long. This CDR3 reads CASSPRLIATNEKLFF. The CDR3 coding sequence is TGTGCCAGTAGTCCGCGACTGATCGCAACTAATGAAAAACTGTTTTTT.

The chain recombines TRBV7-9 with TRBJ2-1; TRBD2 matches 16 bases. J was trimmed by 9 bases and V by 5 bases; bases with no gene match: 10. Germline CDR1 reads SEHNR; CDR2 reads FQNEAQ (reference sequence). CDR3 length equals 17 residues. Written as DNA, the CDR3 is TGTGCCAGCAGCCGTCCGGGACTAGCGGGAGGGCCCCCTGAGCAGTTCTTC. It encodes CASSRPGLAGGPPEQFF.

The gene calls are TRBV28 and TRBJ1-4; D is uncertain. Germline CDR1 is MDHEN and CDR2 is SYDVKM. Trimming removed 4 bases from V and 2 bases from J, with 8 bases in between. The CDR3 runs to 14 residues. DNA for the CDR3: TGTGCCAGCAGTTCTCCAGGCACTAATGAAAAACTGTTTTTT. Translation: CASSSPGTNEKLFF. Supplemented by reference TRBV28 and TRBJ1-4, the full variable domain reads DVKVTQSSRYLVKRTGEKVFLECVQDMDHENMFWYRQDPGLGLRLIYFSYDVKMKEKGDIPEGYSVSREKKERFSLILESASTNQTSMYLCASSSPGTNEKLFFGSGTQLSVL.

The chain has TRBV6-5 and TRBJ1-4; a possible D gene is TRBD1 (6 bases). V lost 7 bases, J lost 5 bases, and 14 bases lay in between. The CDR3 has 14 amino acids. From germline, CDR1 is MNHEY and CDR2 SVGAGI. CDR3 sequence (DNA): TGTGCCAGCACTAGAGGGGGGGGAAATGAAAAACTGTTTTTT. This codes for CASTRGGGNEKLFF.

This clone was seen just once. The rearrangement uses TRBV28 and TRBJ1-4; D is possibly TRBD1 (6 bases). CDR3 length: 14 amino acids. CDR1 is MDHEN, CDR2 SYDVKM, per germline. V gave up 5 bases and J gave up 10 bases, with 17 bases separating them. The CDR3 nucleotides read TGTGCCAGCAGTCCACCGAGATTACAGGGAAAACTGTTTTTT. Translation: CASSPPRLQGKLFF.

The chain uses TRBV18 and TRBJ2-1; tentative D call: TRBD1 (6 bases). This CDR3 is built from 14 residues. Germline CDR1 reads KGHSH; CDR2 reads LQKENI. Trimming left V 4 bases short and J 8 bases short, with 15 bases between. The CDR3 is CASSLAGAEDEQFF. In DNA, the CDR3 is TGTGCCAGCTCACTCGCAGGGGCGGAAGATGAGCAGTTCTTC.

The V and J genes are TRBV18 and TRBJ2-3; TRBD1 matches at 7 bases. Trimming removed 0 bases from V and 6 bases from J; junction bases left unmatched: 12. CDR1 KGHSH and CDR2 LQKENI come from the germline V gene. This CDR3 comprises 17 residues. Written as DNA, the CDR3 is TGTGCCAGCTCACCACCCGTCGTGACAGGGATGAGGGATACGCAGTATTTT. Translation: CASSPPVVTGMRDTQYF.

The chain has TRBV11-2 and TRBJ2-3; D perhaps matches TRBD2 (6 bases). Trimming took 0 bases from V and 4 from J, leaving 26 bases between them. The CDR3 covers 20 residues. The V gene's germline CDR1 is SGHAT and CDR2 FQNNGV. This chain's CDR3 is CASSLEGGVVVPYAADTQYF. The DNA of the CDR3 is TGTGCCAGCAGCTTAGAGGGAGGTGTGGTGGTCCCTTACGCGGCAGATACGCAGTATTTT.